This T cell receptor beta chain is from a study of tumor-infiltrating lymphocytes in primary liver carcinoma. Looking at the study overall: Tumors, staged T1-T3 N0M0, spanned roughly 4 to 11 cm. Read depth, roughly 3.5 to 7.13 million productive TCRbeta reads, did not differ significantly between tissues.

TCR beta cDNA was made from 450 to 600 ng total RNA with a constant-region primer. Nested multiplex PCR, run for three rounds with slightly modified ARM-PCR, yielded TCR beta libraries. TCRdb ran MiXCR on the multiplex PCR reads and lists one entry per CDR3 protein. The sample carries over 250,000 distinct CDR3 sequences, approximately 54% recorded once. Study conclusions and caveats: Compared with blood, tumor repertoires held significantly more in their top 250 clones. Tumor region pairs showed greater overlap than either tumor-adjacent or tumor-blood pairs did.

Unsorted whole blood yielded the blood RNA, and germline DNA was also extracted. With respect to this clonotype: Its matching antigen is unknown. Possible read error: a much larger clone is one base away.

The clonotype was recovered from a woman aged 25 to 39 with primary liver carcinoma and hepatitis B virus infection. The sequenced sample was peripheral blood.

Here the CDR3 reads CASIEGEGLAPPRGYEQYF. CDR3 coding DNA: TGTGCCAGCATTGAAGGGGAGGGCTTAGCTCCCCCGAGGGGCTACGAGCAGTACTTC. The chain joins TRBV6-1 to TRBJ2-7; 7 bases map to TRBD2. CDR3 length equals 19 residues. In germline, CDR1 is MNHNS, CDR2 SASEGT.